This TCR beta chain stems from a study of blood T cell repertoires in COVID-19 (TCRdb year 2020). As for the study more broadly: Samples covering the acute and convalescent phases of COVID-19 were provided by collaborators in the United States, Italy and Spain. The prospective study material was composed of cDNA or gDNA derived from T cells, B-cell-depleted T cells, or PBMCs. Deeply sampled blood TCRbeta repertoires from subjects exposed to, actively infected with, or recovered from COVID-19 were included in the dataset. A freely available public database, intended as a resource for researchers studying the immune response to SARS-CoV-2, is where the repertoires were released. Samples were obtained from the ongoing ImmuneRACE study (first 160 participants) and from 950 to 1,500 subjects provided by 6 global collaborators. Nearly every sample came with metadata listing a de-identified subject ID, COVID-19 status, age in years and sex. Where available, HLA class I and class II types were obtained from metadata supplied by the sample provider rather than from assay-based typing. Summary of the overall study and its limitations: The amount of clinical and demographic metadata varied by source and participant and was provided uncurated.

TCRbeta CDR3 regions were amplified from genomic DNA by means of the immunoSEQ Assay, a bias-controlled multiplex PCR. The authors' pipeline ran thus. The number of nucleated cells in each sample was estimated by amplification of reference gene primers within the assay. To quantify the absolute abundance of each unique TCRbeta CDR3 rearrangement, sequence reads were collapsed and filtered. Productive Simpson clonality was computed per sample as the square root of Simpson's diversity index over productive rearrangements. TCRdb's version of the immuneACCESS table is confined to in-frame rearrangements and falls short of the full clone set. An unresolved V gene accounts for under half of the shortfall where checked; the remainder is of unknown origin. From that table come the V and J calls and clone size; the DNA was used to work out D and trimming. In this sample the table shows fewer than 200,000 clones, 60% to 85% of which occur a single time. The ten largest clonotypes hold approximately 8.6% of the sample.

The collaborating institutions used their own protocols to collect whole blood in K2EDTA tubes. For TCRbeta analysis, collaborator samples were shipped as frozen whole blood, as isolated PBMCs, or as DNA extracted from either sample type. On this clone: This receptor's antigen is unknown. Base qualities are not provided; no much larger clone lies one nucleotide away.

Measured from the cysteine to the phenylalanine, the CDR3 is 15 residues long. Only the CDR3 DNA is retained, 45 bases long and in frame from the first base. Deletion took 2 bases off V and 4 bases off J, with a span of 14 bases between the germline ends. Per the germline V gene, MNHEY is the CDR1 and SVGEGT is the CDR2. The origin of this receptor is a woman between 45 and 60 years old with active or convalescent COVID-19. What was sequenced was peripheral blood. The chain uses TRBV6-2 or TRBV6-3 and TRBJ1-1; a weak D assignment points to TRBD1 (6 bases agree). The CDR3 here reads CASSYREGVSTEAFF. In nucleotide form, the sequence is TGTGCCAGCAGTTACAGGGAGGGGGTTTCCACTGAAGCTTTCTTT.